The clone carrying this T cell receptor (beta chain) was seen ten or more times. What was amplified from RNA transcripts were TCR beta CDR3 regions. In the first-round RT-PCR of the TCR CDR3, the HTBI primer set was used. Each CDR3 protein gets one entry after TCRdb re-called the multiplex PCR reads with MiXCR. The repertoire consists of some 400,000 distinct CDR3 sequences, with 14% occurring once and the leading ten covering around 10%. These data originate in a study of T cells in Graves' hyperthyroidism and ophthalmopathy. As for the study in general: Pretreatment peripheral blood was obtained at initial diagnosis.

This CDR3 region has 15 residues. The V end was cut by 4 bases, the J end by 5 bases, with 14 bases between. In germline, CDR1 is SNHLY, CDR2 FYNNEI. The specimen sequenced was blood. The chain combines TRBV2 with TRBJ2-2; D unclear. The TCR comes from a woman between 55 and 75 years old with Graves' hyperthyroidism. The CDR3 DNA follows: TGTGCCAGCAGTGTTGGCCCGAGCCGGACCGGGGAGCTGTTTTTT. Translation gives CASSVGPSRTGELFF. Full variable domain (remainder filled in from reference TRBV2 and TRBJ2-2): EPEVTQTPSHQVTQMGQEVILRCVPISNHLYFYWYRQILGQKVEFLVSFYNNEISEKSEIFDDQFSVERPDGSNFTLKIRSTKLEDSAMYFCASSVGPSRTGELFFGEGSRLTVL.